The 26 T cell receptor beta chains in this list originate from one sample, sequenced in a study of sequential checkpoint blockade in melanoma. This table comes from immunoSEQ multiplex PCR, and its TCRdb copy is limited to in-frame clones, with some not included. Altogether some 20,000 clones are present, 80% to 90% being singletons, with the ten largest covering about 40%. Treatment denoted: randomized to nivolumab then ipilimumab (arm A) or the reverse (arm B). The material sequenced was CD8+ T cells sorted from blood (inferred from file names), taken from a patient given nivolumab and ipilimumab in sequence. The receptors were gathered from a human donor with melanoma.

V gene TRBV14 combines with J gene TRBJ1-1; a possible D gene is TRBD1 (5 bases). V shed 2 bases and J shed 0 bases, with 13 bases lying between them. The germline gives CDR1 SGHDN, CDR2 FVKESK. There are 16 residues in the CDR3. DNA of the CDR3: TGTGCCAGCAGCCAAAGGGGAAAGGGGATGAACACTGAAGCTTTCTTT. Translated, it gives CASSQRGKGMNTEAFF. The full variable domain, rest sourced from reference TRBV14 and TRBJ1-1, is EAGVTQFPSHSVIEKGQTVTLRCDPISGHDNLYWYRRVMGKEIKFLLHFVKESKQDESGMPNNRFLAERTGGTYSTLKVQPAELEDSGVYFCASSQRGKGMNTEAFFGQGTRLTVV.

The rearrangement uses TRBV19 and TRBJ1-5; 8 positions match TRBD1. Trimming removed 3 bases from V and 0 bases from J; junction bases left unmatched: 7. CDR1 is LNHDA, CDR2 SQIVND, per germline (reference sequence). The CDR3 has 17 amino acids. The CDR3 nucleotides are TGTGCCAGTAGTATTGAACGGACAGGGAATAGCAATCAGCCCCAGCATTTT. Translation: CASSIERTGNSNQPQHF. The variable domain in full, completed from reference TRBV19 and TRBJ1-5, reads DGGITQSPKYLFRKEGQNVTLSCEQNLNHDAMYWYRQDPGQGLRLIYYSQIVNDFQKGDIAEGYSVSREKKESFPLTVTSAQKNPTAFYLCASSIERTGNSNQPQHFGDGTRLSIL.

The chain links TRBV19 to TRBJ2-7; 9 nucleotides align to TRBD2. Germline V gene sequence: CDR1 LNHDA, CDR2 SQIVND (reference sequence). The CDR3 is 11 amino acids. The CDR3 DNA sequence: TGTGCGGCGGGAGGGACCTACGAGCAGTACTTC. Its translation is CAAGGTYEQYF.

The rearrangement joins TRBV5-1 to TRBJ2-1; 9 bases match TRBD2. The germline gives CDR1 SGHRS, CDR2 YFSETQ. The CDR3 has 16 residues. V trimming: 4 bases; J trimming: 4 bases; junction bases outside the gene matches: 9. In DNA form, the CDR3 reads TGCGCCAGCAGCCTGTCGGCGGGGGGGGGTTACAATGAGCAGTTCTTC. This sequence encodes CASSLSAGGGYNEQFF.

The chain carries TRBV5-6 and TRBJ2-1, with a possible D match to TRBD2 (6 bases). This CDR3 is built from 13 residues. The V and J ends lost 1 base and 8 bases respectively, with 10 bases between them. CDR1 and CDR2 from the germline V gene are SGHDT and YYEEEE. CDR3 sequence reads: CASSLIGSHEQFF. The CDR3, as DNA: TGTGCCAGCAGCTTGATCGGGAGTCATGAGCAGTTCTTC.

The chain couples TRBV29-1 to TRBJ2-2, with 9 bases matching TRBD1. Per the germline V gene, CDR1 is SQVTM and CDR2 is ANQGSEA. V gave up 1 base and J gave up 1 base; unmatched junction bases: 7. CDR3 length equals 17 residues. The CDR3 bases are TGCAGCGTTGAAGGGGTTGGGGGACAGGGGAACACCGGGGAGCTGTTTTTT. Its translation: CSVEGVGGQGNTGELFF.

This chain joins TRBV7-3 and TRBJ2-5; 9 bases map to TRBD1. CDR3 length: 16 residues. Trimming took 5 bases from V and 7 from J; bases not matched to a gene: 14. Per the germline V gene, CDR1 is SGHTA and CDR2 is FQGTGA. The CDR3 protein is CASSQGTGPQTGTQYF. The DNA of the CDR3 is TGTGCCAGCAGCCAGGGGACAGGGCCTCAAACGGGGACCCAGTACTTC.

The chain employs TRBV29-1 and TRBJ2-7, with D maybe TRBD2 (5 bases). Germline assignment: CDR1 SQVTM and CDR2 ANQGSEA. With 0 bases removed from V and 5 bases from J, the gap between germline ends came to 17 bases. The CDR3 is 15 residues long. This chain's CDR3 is CSVEDLQGASNEQYF. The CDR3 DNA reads TGCAGCGTTGAAGATCTTCAAGGCGCTAGCAACGAGCAGTACTTC.

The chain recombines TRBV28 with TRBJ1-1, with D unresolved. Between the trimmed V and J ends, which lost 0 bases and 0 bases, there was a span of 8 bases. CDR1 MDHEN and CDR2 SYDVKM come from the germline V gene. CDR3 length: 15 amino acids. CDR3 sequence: CASSLWKEVNTEAFF. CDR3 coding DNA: TGTGCCAGCAGTTTATGGAAGGAGGTGAACACTGAAGCTTTCTTT.

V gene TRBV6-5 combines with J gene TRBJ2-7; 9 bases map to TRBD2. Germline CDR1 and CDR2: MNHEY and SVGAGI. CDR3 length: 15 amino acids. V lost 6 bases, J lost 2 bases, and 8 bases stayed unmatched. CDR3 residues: CASSRAGGGPYEQYF. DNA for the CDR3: TGTGCCAGCAGCCGAGCGGGAGGTGGTCCCTACGAGCAGTACTTC.

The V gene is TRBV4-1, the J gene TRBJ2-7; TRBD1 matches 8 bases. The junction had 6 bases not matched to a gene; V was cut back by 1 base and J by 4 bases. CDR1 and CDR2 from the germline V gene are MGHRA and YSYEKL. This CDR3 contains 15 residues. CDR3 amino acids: CASSQGGTGLYEQYF. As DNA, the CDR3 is TGCGCCAGCAGCCAAGGCGGGACAGGTTTATACGAGCAGTACTTC.

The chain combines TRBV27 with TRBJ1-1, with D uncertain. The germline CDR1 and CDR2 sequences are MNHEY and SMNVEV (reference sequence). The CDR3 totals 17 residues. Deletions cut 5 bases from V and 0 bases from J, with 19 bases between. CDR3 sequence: CASSPLRVEGLNTEAFF. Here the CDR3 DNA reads TGTGCCAGCAGTCCTCTAAGAGTGGAGGGATTGAACACTGAAGCTTTCTTT.

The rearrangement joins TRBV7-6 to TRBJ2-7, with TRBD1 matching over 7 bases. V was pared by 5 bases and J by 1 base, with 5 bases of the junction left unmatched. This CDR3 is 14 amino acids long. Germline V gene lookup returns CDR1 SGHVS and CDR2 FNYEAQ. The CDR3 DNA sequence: TGTGCCAGCAGCCCGGGACAGAGTTCCTACGAGCAGTACTTC. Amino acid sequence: CASSPGQSSYEQYF. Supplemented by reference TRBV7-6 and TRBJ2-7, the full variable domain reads GAGVSQSPRYKVTKRGQDVALRCDPISGHVSLYWYRQALGQGPEFLTYFNYEAQQDKSGLPNDRFSAERPEGSISTLTIQRTEQRDSAMYRCASSPGQSSYEQYFGPGTRLTVT.

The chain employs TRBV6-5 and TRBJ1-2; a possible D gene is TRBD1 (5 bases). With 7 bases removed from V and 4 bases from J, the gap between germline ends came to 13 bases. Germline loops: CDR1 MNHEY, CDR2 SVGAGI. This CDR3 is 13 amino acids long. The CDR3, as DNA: TGTGCCAGCACCCCTTGGGGCCCCTATGGCTACACCTTC. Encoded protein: CASTPWGPYGYTF.

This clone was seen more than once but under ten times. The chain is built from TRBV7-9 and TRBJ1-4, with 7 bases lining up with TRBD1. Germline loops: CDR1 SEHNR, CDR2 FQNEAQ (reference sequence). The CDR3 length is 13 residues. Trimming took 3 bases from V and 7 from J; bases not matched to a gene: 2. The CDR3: CASSLTGREKLFF. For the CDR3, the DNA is TGTGCCAGCAGCTTGACAGGGCGTGAAAAACTGTTTTTT. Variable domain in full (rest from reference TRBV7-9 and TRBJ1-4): DTGVSQNPRHKITKRGQNVTFRCDPISEHNRLYWYRQTLGQGPEFLTYFQNEAQLEKSRLLSDRFSAERPKGSFSTLEIQRTEQGDSAMYLCASSLTGREKLFFGSGTQLSVL.

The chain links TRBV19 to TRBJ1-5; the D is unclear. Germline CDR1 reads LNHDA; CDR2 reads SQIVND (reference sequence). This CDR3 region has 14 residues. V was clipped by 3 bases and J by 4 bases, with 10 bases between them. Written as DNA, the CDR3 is TGTGCCAGTAGTATCCGAGAACGAAATCAGCCCCAGCATTTT. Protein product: CASSIRERNQPQHF. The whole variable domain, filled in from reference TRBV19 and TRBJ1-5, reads DGGITQSPKYLFRKEGQNVTLSCEQNLNHDAMYWYRQDPGQGLRLIYYSQIVNDFQKGDIAEGYSVSREKKESFPLTVTSAQKNPTAFYLCASSIRERNQPQHFGDGTRLSIL.

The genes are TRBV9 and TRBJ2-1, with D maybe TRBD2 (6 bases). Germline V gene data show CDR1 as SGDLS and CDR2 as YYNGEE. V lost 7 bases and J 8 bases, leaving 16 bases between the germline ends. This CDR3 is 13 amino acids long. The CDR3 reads CASAAGLRDEQFF. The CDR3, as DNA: TGTGCCAGCGCGGCGGGACTTCGCGATGAGCAGTTCTTC.

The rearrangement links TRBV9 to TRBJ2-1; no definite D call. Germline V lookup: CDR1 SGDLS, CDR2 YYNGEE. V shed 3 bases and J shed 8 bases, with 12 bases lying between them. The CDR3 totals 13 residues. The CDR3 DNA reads TGTGCCAGCAGCGATGCAGAGGTCTATGAGCAGTTCTTC. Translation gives CASSDAEVYEQFF.

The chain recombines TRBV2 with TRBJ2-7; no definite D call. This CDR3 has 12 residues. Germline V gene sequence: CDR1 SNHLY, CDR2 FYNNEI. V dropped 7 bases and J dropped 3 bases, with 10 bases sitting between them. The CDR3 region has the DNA TGTGCCAGCAAGGTGAGAGGCTACGAGCAGTACTTC. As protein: CASKVRGYEQYF.

CDR3: CASSLGTYNEQFF. CDR3 sequence (DNA): TGTGCCAGCAGTCTCGGTACCTACAATGAGCAGTTCTTC. The gene calls are TRBV6-5 and TRBJ2-1; D is ambiguous. Trimming took 5 bases from V and 2 from J, leaving 7 bases between them. Germline CDR1 and CDR2: MNHEY and SVGAGI. The CDR3 spans 13 residues.

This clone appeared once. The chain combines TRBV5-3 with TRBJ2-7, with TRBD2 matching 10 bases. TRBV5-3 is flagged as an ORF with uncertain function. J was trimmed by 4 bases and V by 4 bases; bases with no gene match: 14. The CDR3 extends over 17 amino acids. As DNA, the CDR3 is TGTGCCAGAAGCCCACCGACTAGCGGGTCGGTGGTGTACGAGCAGTACTTC. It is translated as CARSPPTSGSVVYEQYF.

The CDR3: CASSMEWLVSSYNEQFF. In DNA, the CDR3 is TGTGCCAGTAGTATGGAGTGGCTGGTGAGCTCCTACAATGAGCAGTTCTTC. This chain joins TRBV19 and TRBJ2-1; D is unresolved. The germline CDR1 and CDR2 sequences are LNHDA and SQIVND (reference sequence). Trimming pared 3 bases from V and 0 bases from J, leaving 15 bases between. The CDR3 consists of 17 residues.

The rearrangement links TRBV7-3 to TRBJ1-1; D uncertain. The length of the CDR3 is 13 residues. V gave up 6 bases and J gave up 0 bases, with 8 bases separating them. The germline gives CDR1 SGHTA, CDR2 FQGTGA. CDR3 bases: TGTGCCAGCAGGCGGCTCTTGAACACTGAAGCTTTCTTT. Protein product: CASRRLLNTEAFF. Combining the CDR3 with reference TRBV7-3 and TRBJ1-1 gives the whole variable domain GAGVSQTPSNKVTEKGKYVELRCDPISGHTALYWYRQSLGQGPEFLIYFQGTGAADDSGLPNDRFFAVRPEGSVSTLKIQRTERGDSAVYLCASRRLLNTEAFFGQGTRLTVV.

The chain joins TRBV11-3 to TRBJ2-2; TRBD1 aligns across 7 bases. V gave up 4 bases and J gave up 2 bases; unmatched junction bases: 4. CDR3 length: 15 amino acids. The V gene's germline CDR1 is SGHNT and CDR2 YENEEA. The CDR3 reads CASSSRDSNTGELFF. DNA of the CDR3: TGTGCCAGCAGCTCCCGGGACAGTAACACCGGGGAGCTGTTTTTT.

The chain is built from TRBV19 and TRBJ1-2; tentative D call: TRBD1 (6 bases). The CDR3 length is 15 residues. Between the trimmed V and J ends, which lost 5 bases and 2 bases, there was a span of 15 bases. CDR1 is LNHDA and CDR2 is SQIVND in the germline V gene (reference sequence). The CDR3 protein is CASSALQRGNYGYTF. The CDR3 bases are TGTGCCAGTAGTGCTCTTCAAAGGGGGAACTATGGCTACACCTTC.

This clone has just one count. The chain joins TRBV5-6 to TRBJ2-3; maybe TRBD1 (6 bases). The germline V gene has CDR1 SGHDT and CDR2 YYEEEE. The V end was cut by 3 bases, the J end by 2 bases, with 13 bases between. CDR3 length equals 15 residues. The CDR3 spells CASSSSRGNTDTQYF. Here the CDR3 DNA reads TGTGCCAGCAGCTCTTCGAGGGGGAACACAGATACGCAGTATTTT.